These 24 T cell receptor beta chains came from one sample sequenced in a study of T cells after yellow fever vaccination. TCRdb itself ran the 5' RACE reads through MiXCR, one entry per CDR3 protein. Among about 240,000 distinct CDR3 sequences listed, 6.9% were seen once. Source: CD4+ T cells sorted from PBMCs, taken 15 days after the yellow fever booster vaccination. Receptor source: a man younger than 40 who received the YFV17D yellow fever vaccine.

Concerning this clonotype: This may stem from a read error, because a much larger clone lies one nucleotide away. This chain joins TRBV3-1 and TRBJ2-1; TRBD1 or TRBD2 may be the D gene (5 bases each). V lost 0 bases and J lost 6, with 12 bases in between. The germline V gene encodes CDR1 LGHDT and CDR2 YNNKEL (reference sequence). This CDR3 is 15 amino acids long. The CDR3 reads CASSQEVGPSNEQFF. The CDR3 coding sequence is TGTGCCAGCAGCCAAGAGGTGGGACCCTCCAATGAGCAGTTCTTC.

This clonotype has only a few counts. CDR3 sequence reads: CASSVDLTYEQYF. The CDR3 DNA reads TGTGCCAGCTCAGTGGACTTAACCTACGAGCAGTACTTC. The genes are TRBV18 and TRBJ2-7, with D possibly TRBD2 on 5 matching bases. V was trimmed by 5 bases and J by 2 bases, leaving 10 bases between them. There are 13 residues in the CDR3. Per the germline V gene, CDR1 is KGHSH and CDR2 is LQKENI.

This clonotype was seen a few times. The J gene is TRBJ2-7, the V gene TRBV11-1; TRBD2 is a possible D gene (9 bases). V lost 6 bases and J lost 3, with 27 bases in between. The CDR3 is made up of 18 amino acids. Germline V gene lookup returns CDR1 SGHAT and CDR2 FQDESV (reference sequence). CDR3 region: CASSSTGDSGGRNYEQYF. In DNA form, the CDR3 reads TGTGCCAGCAGTTCGACAGGGGACAGCGGGGGGCGAAACTACGAGCAGTACTTC.

This clonotype was observed many times. The chain employs TRBV18 and TRBJ2-7; no firm D call. Trimming left V 6 bases short and J 5 bases short, with 11 bases between. Germline-derived CDR1 and CDR2 are KGHSH and LQKENI. The CDR3 spans 12 residues. The CDR3 nucleotides are TGTGCCAGCTCGCCCGTCAAGAACGAGCAGTACTTC. Translating it yields CASSPVKNEQYF.

The sample holds a few counts of this clonotype. This rearrangement joins TRBV5-4 to TRBJ2-1, with 9 positions matching TRBD2. Germline lookup yields CDR1 SGHNT and CDR2 YYREEE (reference sequence). The CDR3 runs to 16 residues. The V gene end was trimmed by 0 bases and the J gene end by 4 bases; junction bases not matched to a gene: 5. The CDR3 sequence is CASSLEASGVYNEQFF. DNA of the CDR3: TGTGCCAGCAGCTTGGAGGCTAGCGGGGTTTACAATGAGCAGTTCTTC.

This clonotype turned up a few times. The rearrangement uses TRBV5-1 and TRBJ2-7; TRBD1 matches 7 bases. CDR1 and CDR2 (germline): SGHRS, YFSETQ. This CDR3 spans 12 amino acids. Trimming removed 7 bases from V and 5 bases from J; junction bases left unmatched: 6. CDR3 coding DNA: TGCGCCAGCGGGACAGAGACTAACGAGCAGTACTTC. It yields the protein CASGTETNEQYF.

The chain combines TRBV2 with TRBJ1-3; tentatively, D is TRBD1 (5 bases). The V end was cut by 4 bases, the J end by 0 bases, with 10 bases between. The CDR3 has 15 residues. The germline CDR1 and CDR2 sequences are SNHLY and FYNNEI. The CDR3 DNA is TGTGCCAGCAGTGTGGGGGGGAGCTCTGGAAACACCATATATTTT. Amino acids: CASSVGGSSGNTIYF.

This clonotype has a handful of counts. CDR3 DNA sequence: TGCAGCGTTGTGGTAGGGGAGAACACCGGGGAGCTGTTTTTT. It specifies CSVVVGENTGELFF. The chain employs TRBV29-1 and TRBJ2-2; perhaps TRBD1 as D (5 bases). Germline V gene sequence: CDR1 SQVTM, CDR2 ANQGSEA. V was pared by 4 bases and J by 1 base, with 10 bases between. The CDR3 sequence is 14 residues long.

The sample holds many counts of this clonotype. V usage is TRBV3-1 and J usage is TRBJ2-1; no clear D. This CDR3 has 11 residues. The germline V and J ends were trimmed by 6 bases and 10 bases, with 10 bases remaining between them. Looked up from germline, CDR1 is LGHDT and CDR2 is YNNKEL (reference sequence). The CDR3 nucleotides read TGTGCCAGCAGAACTGCCTCGGAGCAGTTCTTC. Translated: CASRTASEQFF.

V gene TRBV7-2 combines with J gene TRBJ2-3; the D gene is possibly TRBD2 (5 bases). Trimming left V 2 bases short and J 6 bases short, with 9 bases between. From germline, CDR1 is SGHTA and CDR2 FQGNSA. The CDR3 contains 13 residues. The CDR3 DNA reads as TGTGCCAGCAGCTTACTAGCCCTCGATACGCAGTATTTT. Its protein product is CASSLLALDTQYF.

The V call is TRBV7-2, the J call TRBJ2-1; D remains ambiguous. Germline CDR1 is SGHTA and CDR2 is FQGNSA. This CDR3 contains 13 residues. V shed 5 bases and J shed 5 bases, with 10 bases lying between them. DNA of the CDR3: TGTGCCAGCAGCGCACGACGGGACAATGAGCAGTTCTTC. It specifies CASSARRDNEQFF.

The chain is built from TRBV11-2 and TRBJ1-3; D gene unclear. V lost 5 bases and J lost 4, with 15 bases in between. The CDR3 covers 15 residues. The germline CDR1 and CDR2 sequences are SGHAT and FQNNGV. The CDR3 DNA reads as TGTGCCAGCAGCCCGGGGTGGTCAAGCGGAAACACCATATATTTT. Protein product: CASSPGWSSGNTIYF.

This clonotype was observed a few times. The CDR3 spells CATSDPNEQFF. The CDR3 nucleotides are TGTGCCACCAGTGACCCTAATGAGCAGTTCTTC. This chain uses TRBV24-1 with TRBJ2-1; D is unresolved. Germline lookup yields CDR1 KGHDR and CDR2 SFDVKD. The CDR3 length is 11 residues. The ends were cut back, 4 bases at V and 7 bases at J, with 4 bases in the middle.

The chain couples TRBV19 to TRBJ1-1, with D maybe TRBD1 (5 bases). Looked up from germline, CDR1 is LNHDA and CDR2 is SQIVND (reference sequence). V lost 5 bases, J lost 0 bases, and 13 bases lay in between. This CDR3 is built from 15 residues. This chain's CDR3 is CASSPPGTVNTEAFF. The CDR3 DNA reads TGTGCCAGTAGTCCCCCCGGGACGGTGAACACTGAAGCTTTCTTT.

The sample holds a few counts of this clonotype. The chain uses TRBV20-1 and TRBJ2-3, with 8 bases that match TRBD2. The CDR3 length is 14 residues. V trimming: 3 bases; J trimming: 1 base; junction bases outside the gene matches: 3. CDR1 is DFQATT and CDR2 is SNEGSKA in the germline V gene (reference sequence). This chain's CDR3 is CSASQTSGTDTQYF. As DNA, the CDR3 is TGCAGTGCTAGCCAGACTAGCGGCACAGATACGCAGTATTTT.

CDR3 in amino acids: CASSLLGQRSGANVLTF. CDR3 DNA sequence: TGCGCCAGCAGCTTGTTAGGACAGCGCTCTGGGGCCAACGTCCTGACTTTC. The chain uses TRBV5-1 and TRBJ2-6, with D possibly being TRBD1 (6 bases). There are 17 residues in the CDR3. Germline CDR1 SGHRS, CDR2 YFSETQ. V lost 1 base to trimming and J lost 0 bases, with 11 bases between them.

The rearrangement joins TRBV18 to TRBJ2-7; D is ambiguous. Germline CDR1 and CDR2: KGHSH and LQKENI. Trimming pared 6 bases from V and 5 bases from J, leaving 14 bases between. This CDR3 region has 13 residues. CDR3 DNA sequence: TGTGCCAGCTCTCCGCCCTCCTCGAACGAGCAGTACTTC. It specifies CASSPPSSNEQYF. Full variable domain (missing parts from reference TRBV18 and TRBJ2-7): NAGVMQNPRHLVRRRGQEARLRCSPMKGHSHVYWYRQLPEEGLKFMVYLQKENIIDESGMPKERFSAEFPKEGPSILRIQQVVRGDSAAYFCASSPPSSNEQYFGPGTRLTVT.

The chain has TRBV5-1 and TRBJ2-5; D is unclear. Germline CDR1 SGHRS, CDR2 YFSETQ. CDR3 length: 12 amino acids. V was trimmed by 2 bases and J by 5 bases, leaving 7 bases between them. This chain's CDR3 is CASSLMAETQYF. The DNA of the CDR3 is TGCGCCAGCAGCTTAATGGCGGAGACCCAGTACTTC.

This clonotype showed up just a few times. The gene calls are TRBV21-1 and TRBJ2-1; TRBD2, the table's D call, was not compared with the DNA. TRBV21-1 constitutes a pseudogene. CDR3 length: 19 amino acids. The CDR3 here is CASSKSAGVVRSSYNEQFF. The CDR3 coding sequence is TGTGCCAGCAGCAAATCAGCGGGAGTTGTTCGGAGCTCCTACAATGAGCAGTTCTTC.

The chain couples TRBV6-2 or TRBV6-3 to TRBJ2-2, with D uncertain. This CDR3 is 13 amino acids long. The V and J ends lost 7 bases and 0 bases respectively, with 6 bases between them. CDR1 and CDR2 from the germline V gene are MNHEY and SVGEGT. CDR3 nucleotides: TGTGCCAGCAAGGCTCCGAACACCGGGGAGCTGTTTTTT. Protein product: CASKAPNTGELFF.

This clonotype was detected only a few times. The V call is TRBV30, the J call TRBJ2-4; D assignment may be TRBD1 or TRBD2 (6 bases each). CDR1 is GTSNPN and CDR2 is SVGIG in the germline V gene (reference sequence). The length of the CDR3 is 14 residues. Trimming removed 6 bases at V and 1 base at J, with 13 bases between. The CDR3 DNA follows: TGTGCCTGCAGCTTAGGGGGGGCCAAAAACATTCAGTACTTC. The encoded protein is CACSLGGAKNIQYF.

This clonotype was seen a handful of times. This chain links TRBV5-6 with TRBJ2-1; D is unresolved. Per germline, CDR1 SGHDT and CDR2 YYEEEE. Trimming pared 3 bases from V and 7 bases from J, leaving 14 bases between. This CDR3 has 14 amino acids. As DNA, the CDR3 is TGTGCCAGCAGCTGGGGTACACTTCAAAATGAGCAGTTCTTC. This encodes CASSWGTLQNEQFF.

The V gene is TRBV12-3 or TRBV12-4, the J gene TRBJ1-2, with 9 bases fitting TRBD1. The CDR3 runs to 13 residues. V lost 6 bases and J lost 7; bases outside the gene matches: 6. The CDR3 spells CASSSGQGGGYTF. The CDR3 nucleotides read TGTGCCAGCAGCTCGGGACAGGGTGGTGGCTACACCTTC.

Comment on this clonotype: A read error is possible here, since a much larger clone lies one base away. This chain connects TRBV9 to TRBJ2-1; D remains unclear. V shed 3 bases and J shed 8 bases, with 15 bases lying between them. Germline CDR1 and CDR2: SGDLS and YYNGEE. The CDR3 loop spans 14 amino acids. CDR3 coding DNA: TGTGCCAGCAGCGCCCAAAGTATATCCCATGAGCAGTTCTTC. As protein: CASSAQSISHEQFF. The complete variable domain, with remaining parts taken from reference TRBV9 and TRBJ2-1, reads DSGVTQTPKHLITATGQRVTLRCSPRSGDLSVYWYQQSLDQGLQFLIQYYNGEERAKGNILERFSAQQFPDLHSELNLSSLELGDSALYFCASSAQSISHEQFFGPGTRLTVL.